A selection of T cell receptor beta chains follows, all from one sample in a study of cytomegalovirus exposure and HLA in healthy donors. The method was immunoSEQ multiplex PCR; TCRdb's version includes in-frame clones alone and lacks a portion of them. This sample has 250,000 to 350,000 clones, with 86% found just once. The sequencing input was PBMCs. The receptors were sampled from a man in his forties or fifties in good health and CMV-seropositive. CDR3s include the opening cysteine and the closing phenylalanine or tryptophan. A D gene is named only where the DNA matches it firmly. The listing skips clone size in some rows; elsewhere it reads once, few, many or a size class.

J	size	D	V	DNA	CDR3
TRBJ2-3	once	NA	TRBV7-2	TGTGCCAGCAGCTTAGGGACTCGCACAGATACGCAGTATTTT	CASSLGTRTDTQYF
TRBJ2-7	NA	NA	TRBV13	TGTGCCAGCAGCCTAAGTTCCTACGAGCAGTACTTC	CASSLSSYEQYF
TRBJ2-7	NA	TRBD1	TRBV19	TGTGCCAGTAGCTCCGGGACAGGAGCCTACGAGCAGTACTTC	CASSSGTGAYEQYF
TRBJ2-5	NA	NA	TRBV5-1	TGCGCCAGCAGCACTAGCCAAGAGACCCAGTACTTC	CASSTSQETQYF
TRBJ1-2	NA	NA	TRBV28	TGTGCCAGCAGTTTATCAGGCTTCAACTATGGCTACACCTTC	CASSLSGFNYGYTF
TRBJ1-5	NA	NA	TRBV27	TGTGCCAGCAGTTTAATAAAGCAACCCAATCAGCCCCAGCATTTT	CASSLIKQPNQPQHF
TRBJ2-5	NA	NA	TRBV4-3	TGCGCCAGCAGCCAAACTCCTAAAAGGGGATCGGGAGAGACCCAGTACTTC	CASSQTPKRGSGETQYF
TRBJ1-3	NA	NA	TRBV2	TGTGCCAGCAGCGAACAGGGCCACCCCTCTGGAAACACCATATATTTT	CASSEQGHPSGNTIYF
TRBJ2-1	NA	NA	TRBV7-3	TGTGCCAGCAGCTTATCGGGAGAGGCCGAGCAGTTCTTC	CASSLSGEAEQFF
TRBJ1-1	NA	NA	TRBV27	TGTGCCAGCAGTCCGCGGGGGTCGGCCACTGAAGCTTTCTTT	CASSPRGSATEAFF
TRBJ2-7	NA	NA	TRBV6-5	TGTGCCAGCACCTCAACTAGGGTGAGGTACGAGCAGTACTTC	CASTSTRVRYEQYF
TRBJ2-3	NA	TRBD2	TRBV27	TGTGCCAGCAGTTCCTGGACTAGCGGGAACACAGATACGCAGTATTTT	CASSSWTSGNTDTQYF
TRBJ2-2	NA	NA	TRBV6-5	TGTGCCAGCAGTTACCGCAGGGTAACCGGGGAGCTGTTTTTT	CASSYRRVTGELFF
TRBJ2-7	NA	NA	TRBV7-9	TGTTCCAGCAGCCGGGTACTATACGAGCAGTACTTC	CSSSRVLYEQYF
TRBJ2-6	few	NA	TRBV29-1	TGCAGCGTTGATCCAGGAATCGGGGCCAACGTCCTGACTTTC	CSVDPGIGANVLTF
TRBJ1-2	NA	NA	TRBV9	TGTGCCAGCAGCGTAGTCGGCGGTCGGGGCTACACCTTC	CASSVVGGRGYTF
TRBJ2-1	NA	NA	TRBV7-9	TGTGCCAGCAGCTTTGATAGCAATGAGCAGTTCTTC	CASSFDSNEQFF
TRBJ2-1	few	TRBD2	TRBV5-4	TGTGCCAGCAAAACTAGCGGGAATTACAATGAGCAGTTCTTC	CASKTSGNYNEQFF
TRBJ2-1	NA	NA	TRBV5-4	TGTGCCAGCAGCAGGGACTCCTCTCCCTACAATGAGCAGTTCTTC	CASSRDSSPYNEQFF
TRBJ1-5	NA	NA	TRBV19	TGTGCCAGTAGTATAGATAGGGCAGGGCGTTTTCTAAATCAGCCCCAGCATTTT	CASSIDRAGRFLNQPQHF
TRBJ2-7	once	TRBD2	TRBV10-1	TGCGCCAGCAGTGGAATACTAGCGGGAGATCACGAGCAGTACTTC	CASSGILAGDHEQYF
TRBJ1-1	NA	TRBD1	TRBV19	TGTGCCAGTAGTTCACAGGGGTGGAACACTGAAGCTTTCTTT	CASSSQGWNTEAFF
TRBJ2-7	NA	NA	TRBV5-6	TGTGCCAGCAGCTTGGGTCCGGGAGAGCAGTACTTC	CASSLGPGEQYF
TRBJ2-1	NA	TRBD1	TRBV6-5	TGTGCCAGCAGTTACGGGACAGGGGTCGGGAATGAGCAGTTCTTC	CASSYGTGVGNEQFF
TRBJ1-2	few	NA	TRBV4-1	TGCGCCAGCAGCCAAGTGGCAGGGGTTGGCTACACCTTC	CASSQVAGVGYTF
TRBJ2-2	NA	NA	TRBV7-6	TGTGCCAGCAGCCAAGTGCCCTCAGGGACCGGGGAGCTGTTTTTT	CASSQVPSGTGELFF
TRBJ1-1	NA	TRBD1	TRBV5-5	TGTGCCAGCAGCTCAGGGACAGGGAACACTGAAGCTTTCTTT	CASSSGTGNTEAFF
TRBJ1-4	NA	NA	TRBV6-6	TGTGCCAGCAGTAAACTCACAGTCCGTGTTGGGGAAAAACTGTTTTTT	CASSKLTVRVGEKLFF
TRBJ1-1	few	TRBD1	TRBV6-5	TGTGCCAGCAGTCATACAGGGGGGAACACTGAAGCTTTCTTT	CASSHTGGNTEAFF
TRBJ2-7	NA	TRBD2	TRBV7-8	TGTGCCAGCAGCTTACTAGCGGGACGCTCCTACGAGCAGTACTTC	CASSLLAGRSYEQYF
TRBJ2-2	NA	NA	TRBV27	TGTGCCAGCAGGCCCGGGACTGAGGGTTTGGAGCTGTTTTTT	CASRPGTEGLELFF
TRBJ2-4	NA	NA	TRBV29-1	TGCAGCGTTGAGACACAGGGTAAAGGGGCCAAAAACATTCAGTACTTC	CSVETQGKGAKNIQYF
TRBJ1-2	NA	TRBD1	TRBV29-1	TGCAGCGTAAATGGGGCGACAGGGGTTAACTATGGCTACACCTTC	CSVNGATGVNYGYTF
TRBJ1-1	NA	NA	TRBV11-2	TGTGCCAGCAGCTTAGACGGGTACAGGGTTAACACTGAAGCTTTCTTT	CASSLDGYRVNTEAFF
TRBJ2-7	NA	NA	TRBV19	TGTGCCAGTAGTATTTTCGGAGAGCGACCCTACGAGCAGTACTTC	CASSIFGERPYEQYF
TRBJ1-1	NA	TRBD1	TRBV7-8	TGTGCCAGCAGCTTATGGACAGGGATGAACACTGAAGCTTTCTTT	CASSLWTGMNTEAFF
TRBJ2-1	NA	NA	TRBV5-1	TGCGCCAGCAGCTTGGAGGCGCCCGCGGCTCACAATGAGCAGTTCTTC	CASSLEAPAAHNEQFF
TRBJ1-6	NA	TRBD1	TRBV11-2	TGTGCCAGCAGGAAGGGACAGGATAATTCACCCCTCCACTTT	CASRKGQDNSPLHF
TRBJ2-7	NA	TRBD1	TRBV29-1	TGCAGCGTTTACAGGGGCCACGAGCAGTACTTC	CSVYRGHEQYF
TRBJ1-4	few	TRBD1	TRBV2	TGTGCCAGCAGTGAAGCTGTTGGGACAGGGGAATGGTTC	CASSEAVGTGEWF
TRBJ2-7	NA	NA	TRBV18	TGTGCCAGCTCACCAGCGGAGGGCCAATACGAGCAGTACTTC	CASSPAEGQYEQYF
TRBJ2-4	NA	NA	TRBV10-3	TGTGCCACGGGACTTCGAAACATTCAGTACTTC	CATGLRNIQYF
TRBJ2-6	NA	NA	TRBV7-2	TGTGCCAGCAGCCCAGGGGCTGGGGCCAACGTCCTGACTTTC	CASSPGAGANVLTF
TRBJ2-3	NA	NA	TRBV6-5	TGTGCCAGCAGTTACATGATCGGGGGTGGCACAGATACGCAGTATTTT	CASSYMIGGGTDTQYF
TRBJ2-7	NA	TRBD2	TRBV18	TGTGCCAGCTCACCCCCCGGGACTAGCCTATACGAGCAGTACTTC	CASSPPGTSLYEQYF
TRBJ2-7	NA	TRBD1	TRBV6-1	TGTGCCAGCTCGCACAGGGGGCACTACGAGCAGTACTTC	CASSHRGHYEQYF
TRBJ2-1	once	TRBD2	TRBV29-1	TGCAGCGGCCGACTAGCGGGCTACAATGAGCAGTTCTTC	CSGRLAGYNEQFF
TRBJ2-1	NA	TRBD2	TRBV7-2	TGTGCCAGCAGCTTAGTGGCTAGCGGGTTCAATGAGCAGTTCTTC	CASSLVASGFNEQFF
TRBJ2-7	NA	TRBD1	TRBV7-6	TGTGCCAGCAGCTTATCGCCCGACAGGGCGTACGAGCAGTACTTC	CASSLSPDRAYEQYF
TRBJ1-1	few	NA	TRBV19	TGTGCCACTCGGCAGGGCGAAGCTTTCTTT	CATRQGEAFF
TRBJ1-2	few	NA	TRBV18	TGTGCCAGCTCACGAGAGACAGCCCTTCCCTATGGCTACACCTTC	CASSRETALPYGYTF
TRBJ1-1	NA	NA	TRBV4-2	TGTGCCAGCAGCCAAGACCCCAGGAACACTGAAGCTTTCTTT	CASSQDPRNTEAFF
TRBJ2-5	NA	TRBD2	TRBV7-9	TGTGCCAGTACTGGCGGGAGGGAGCAAGAGACCCAGTACTTC	CASTGGREQETQYF